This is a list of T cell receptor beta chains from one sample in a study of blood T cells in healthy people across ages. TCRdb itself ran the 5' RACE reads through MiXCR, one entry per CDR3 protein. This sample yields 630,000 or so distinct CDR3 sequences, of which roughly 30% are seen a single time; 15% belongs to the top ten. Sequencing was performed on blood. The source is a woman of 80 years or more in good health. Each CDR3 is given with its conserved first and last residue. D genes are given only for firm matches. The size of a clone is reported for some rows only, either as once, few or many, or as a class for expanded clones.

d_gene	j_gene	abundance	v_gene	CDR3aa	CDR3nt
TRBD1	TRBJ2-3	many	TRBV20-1	CSAESRGRTDTQYF	TGCAGTGCCGAGAGCAGGGGGCGCACAGATACGCAGTATTTT
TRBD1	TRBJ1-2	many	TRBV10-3	CAIKDRANYGYTF	TGTGCCATTAAGGACAGGGCAAACTATGGCTACACCTTC
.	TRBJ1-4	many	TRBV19	CASSFQSTNEKLFF	TGTGCCAGTAGTTTCCAGTCAACTAATGAAAAACTGTTTTTT
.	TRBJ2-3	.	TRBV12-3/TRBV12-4	CASSLNRAGGEEKRYF	TGTGCCAGCAGTTTAAATCGGGCAGGGGGGGAGGAAAAACGGTATTTT
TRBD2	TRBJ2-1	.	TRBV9	CASSALAGGSSYEQFF	TGTGCCAGTAGCGCGCTAGCGGGGGGTTCCTCCTACGAGCAGTTCTTC
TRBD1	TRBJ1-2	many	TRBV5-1	CASSLRDSRSNYGYTF	TGCGCCAGCAGCCTAAGGGACAGCCGGTCTAACTATGGCTACACCTTC
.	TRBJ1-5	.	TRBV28	CASSPLRGDYQPQHF	TGTGCCAGCAGCCCCCTCCGCGGGGATTATCAGCCCCAGCATTTT
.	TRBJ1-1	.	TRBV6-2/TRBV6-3	CASSYGSLGYMNTEAFF	TGTGCCAGCAGTTACGGTTCTTTGGGTTACATGAACACTGAAGCTTTCTTT
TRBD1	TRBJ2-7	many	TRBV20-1	CSARDARGLSYEQYF	TGCAGTGCTAGAGATGCCAGGGGGCTTTCCTACGAGCAGTACTTC
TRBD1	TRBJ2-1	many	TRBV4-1	CASSQGGTTGDEQFF	TGCGCCAGCAGCCAAGGGGGCACTACAGGGGATGAGCAGTTCTTC
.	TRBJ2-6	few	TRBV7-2	CASSLDTSSGANVLTF	TGTGCCAGCAGCTTAGACACAAGTTCTGGGGCCAACGTCCTGACTTTC
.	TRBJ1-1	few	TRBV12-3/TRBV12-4	CASRPRAYYTEAFF	TGTGCCAGCAGGCCCCGGGCCTACTACACTGAAGCTTTCTTT
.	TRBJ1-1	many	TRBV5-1	CASSFNPGTRTEAFF	TGCGCCAGCAGCTTCAACCCCGGGACGAGGACTGAAGCTTTCTTT
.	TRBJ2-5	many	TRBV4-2	CASSQDLGDQETQYF	TGTGCCAGCAGCCAAGATTTAGGGGACCAAGAGACCCAGTACTTC
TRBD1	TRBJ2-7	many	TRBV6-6	CASSRTGGSSYEQYF	TGTGCCAGCAGTAGGACAGGGGGCTCCTCCTACGAGCAGTACTTC
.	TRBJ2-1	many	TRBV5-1	CASSLGLSSRDEQFF	TGCGCCAGCAGCTTAGGTCTGTCTAGCCGAGATGAGCAGTTCTTC
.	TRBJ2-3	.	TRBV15	CATSRGRGFTDTQYF	TGTGCCACCAGCAGGGGTCGGGGTTTCACAGATACGCAGTATTTT
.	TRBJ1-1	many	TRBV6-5	CASSYGSMNTEAFF	TGTGCCAGCAGTTACGGCTCTATGAACACTGAAGCTTTCTTT
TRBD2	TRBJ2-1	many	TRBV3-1	CASSLGLAGGAEQFF	TGTGCCAGCAGCCTCGGACTAGCGGGGGGCGCTGAGCAGTTCTTC
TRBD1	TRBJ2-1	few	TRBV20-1	CSAILDRGPFEQFF	TGCAGTGCCATCCTGGACAGGGGGCCGTTCGAGCAGTTCTTC
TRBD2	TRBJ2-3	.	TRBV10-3	CAISESGAGGTDTQYF	TGTGCCATCAGTGAGTCGGGCGCGGGGGGCACAGATACGCAGTATTTT
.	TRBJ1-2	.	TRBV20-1	CSARVDWQVHGYTF	TGCAGTGCTAGAGTGGATTGGCAAGTCCATGGCTACACCTTC
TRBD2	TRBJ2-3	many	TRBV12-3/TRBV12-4	CASRMAGGTDTQYF	TGTGCCAGCAGGATGGCGGGGGGCACAGATACGCAGTATTTT
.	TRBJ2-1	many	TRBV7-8	CASSLGGVLRNEQFF	TGTGCCAGCAGCTTAGGGGGGGTGTTACGCAATGAGCAGTTCTTC
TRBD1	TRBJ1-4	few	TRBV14	CASSQPTGGNFNEKLFF	TGTGCCAGCAGCCAACCGACAGGGGGGAACTTTAATGAAAAACTGTTTTTT
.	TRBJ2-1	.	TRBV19	CASSEGRGPNNEQFF	TGTGCCAGTAGCGAGGGGCGGGGGCCGAACAATGAGCAGTTCTTC
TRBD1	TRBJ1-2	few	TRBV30	CAWTHPGQGSGYTF	TGTGCCTGGACTCACCCGGGACAGGGAAGCGGCTACACCTTC
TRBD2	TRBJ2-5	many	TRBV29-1	CSVELTSLTRTQYF	TGCAGCGTTGAATTGACTAGCCTAACCAGGACCCAGTACTTC
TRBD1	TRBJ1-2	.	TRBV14	CASSQDLPDRGNYGYTF	TGTGCCAGCAGCCAAGATTTACCGGACAGGGGGAACTATGGCTACACCTTC
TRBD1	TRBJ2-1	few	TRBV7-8	CASSLTGETYNEQFF	TGTGCCAGCAGCTTAACAGGGGAGACCTACAATGAGCAGTTCTTC
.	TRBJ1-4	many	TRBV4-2	CASSQDRTKDEKLFF	TGTGCCAGCAGCCAAGATAGGACAAAGGATGAAAAACTGTTTTTT
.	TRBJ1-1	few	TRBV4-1	CASSQDWQLNTEAFF	TGCGCCAGCAGCCAAGATTGGCAGTTGAACACTGAAGCTTTCTTT
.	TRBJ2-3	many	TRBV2	CAGKTGGDTQYF	TGTGCCGGCAAAACGGGGGGCGATACGCAGTATTTT
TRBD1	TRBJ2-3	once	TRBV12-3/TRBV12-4	CASSLETGQGTIDTQYF	TGTGCCAGCAGTTTAGAAACGGGACAGGGGACTATAGATACGCAGTATTTT
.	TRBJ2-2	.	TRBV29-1	CSATQGNTGELFF	TGCAGCGCCACTCAGGGGAACACCGGGGAGCTGTTTTTT
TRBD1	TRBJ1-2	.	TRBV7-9	CASSHRTGTANYGYTF	TGTGCCAGCAGCCACCGCACTGGGACAGCCAACTATGGCTACACCTTC
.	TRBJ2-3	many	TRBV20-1	CSARRGGRFTDTQYF	TGCAGTGCTAGAAGGGGGGGCCGATTCACAGATACGCAGTATTTT
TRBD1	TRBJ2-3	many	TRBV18	CASSPYGDSGQVTDTQYF	TGTGCCAGCTCACCTTACGGGGATTCGGGACAGGTCACAGATACGCAGTATTTT
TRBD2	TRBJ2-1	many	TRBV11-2	CASSAKLAGGPSYNEQFF	TGTGCCAGCAGCGCAAAACTAGCGGGGGGGCCCTCCTACAATGAGCAGTTCTTC
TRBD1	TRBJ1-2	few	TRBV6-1	CASSEERDRRYGYTF	TGTGCCAGCAGTGAAGAAAGGGACAGACGATATGGCTACACCTTC
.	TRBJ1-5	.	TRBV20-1	CSARDIFGVEDNQPQHF	TGCAGTGCTAGAGATATCTTCGGAGTTGAGGACAATCAGCCCCAGCATTTT
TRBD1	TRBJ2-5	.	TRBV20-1	CSARSRQGQETQYF	TGCAGTGCTAGATCCAGACAGGGCCAAGAGACTCAGTACTTC
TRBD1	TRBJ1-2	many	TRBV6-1	CASSLWTGVTGDGYTF	TGTGCCAGCAGTCTGTGGACTGGAGTGACAGGGGATGGCTACACCTTC
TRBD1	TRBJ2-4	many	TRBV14	CASSQGQGHIQYF	TGTGCCAGCAGCCAGGGACAGGGACACATTCAGTACTTC
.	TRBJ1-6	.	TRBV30	CAWAGGTGRSSRHF	.
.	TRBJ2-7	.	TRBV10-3	CAISAIQGVPSYEQYF	TGTGCCATCAGTGCGATTCAGGGAGTCCCCTCCTACGAGCAGTACTTC
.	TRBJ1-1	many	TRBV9	CASSVGPNTEAFF	TGTGCCAGCAGCGTAGGGCCGAACACTGAAGCTTTCTTT
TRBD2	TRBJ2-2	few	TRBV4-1	CASTYEASGVSANTGELFF	TGCGCCAGCACCTACGAGGCTAGCGGGGTTAGCGCGAACACCGGGGAGCTGTTTTTT
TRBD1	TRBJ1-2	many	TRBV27	CASRRTGGVDGYTF	TGTGCCAGCAGGCGGACAGGGGGCGTAGATGGCTACACCTTC
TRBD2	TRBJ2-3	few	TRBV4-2	CASSQGEGSGSLRTDTQYF	TGTGCCAGCAGCCAAGGTGAGGGTAGCGGGAGCCTCCGCACAGATACGCAGTATTTT
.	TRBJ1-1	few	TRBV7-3	CASSLQPDTEAFF	TGTGCCAGCAGCCTCCAACCGGACACTGAAGCTTTCTTT
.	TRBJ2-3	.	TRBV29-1	CSVGGRGATDTQYF	TGCAGCGTTGGGGGCAGGGGGGCTACAGATACGCAGTATTTT
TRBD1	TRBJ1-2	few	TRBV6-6	CASSYGQAVPNYGYTF	TGTGCCAGCAGTTACGGACAGGCGGTCCCTAACTATGGCTACACCTTC
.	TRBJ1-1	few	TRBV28	CVSSLVLRNTEAFF	TGTGTCAGCAGTTTAGTTCTTCGGAACACTGAAGCTTTCTTT
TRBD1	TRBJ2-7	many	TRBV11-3	CASSLEGTGINEQYF	TGTGCCAGCAGCTTAGAAGGGACAGGGATTAACGAGCAGTACTTC